This T cell receptor (beta chain) came from a study of T cells in Graves' hyperthyroidism and ophthalmopathy (dated by TCRdb to between 2019 and 2020). Study-wide context: Peripheral blood was sampled at the time of initial diagnosis, prior to any treatment. Prospective prediction of ophthalmopathy was tested in an independent validation cohort consisting of roughly 19 hyperthyroidism patients and approximately 16 patients who later progressed to ophthalmopathy. The paper describes TCR Vbeta CDR3 sequencing of some 130 peripheral blood samples, made up of some 42 ophthalmopathy patients, 70 to 75 hyperthyroidism patients and 17 progressor patients. In six Graves' hyperthyroidism patients, the study also compared T-cell repertoires from thyroid tissue with T-cell repertoires from blood. To identify TCR V-J signatures that set the groups apart, the researchers used a discovery cohort of 100 patients, made up of around 40 with Graves' ophthalmopathy and 57 with stable Graves' hyperthyroidism. After sampling, hyperthyroidism patients received methimazole starting at 30 mg daily, and ophthalmopathy patients received high-dose intravenous methylprednisolone. For training and testing, the 100 or so patients in the discovery cohort were randomly divided in a 7:3 ratio.

Graves' hyperthyroidism was defined as stable when no progression to ophthalmopathy occurred over 18 months of follow-up. Hyperthyroidism patients were newly diagnosed, with disease duration under 2 months, and aged 18 to 65 years. Exclusion was applied to patients with uncontrolled infections, other autoimmune diseases, pregnancy or lactation. Diagnoses were established on the basis of clinical symptoms, serum thyroxine and TRAb, thyroid ultrasound, and orbital computed tomography. PBMCs were isolated from 10 ml of fresh peripheral blood by Ficoll-Paque density gradient centrifugation. Total RNA was extracted with Trizol reagent, and quality was checked on an Agilent 2100 Bioanalyzer. The TCR beta CDR3 regions were amplified from the RNA transcripts. A first-round RT-PCR of the TCR CDR3 used the HTBI primer set with the Qiagen OneStep RT-PCR kit. The libraries were constructed in a second round of multiplex PCR and then size-selected and purified. Libraries were sequenced paired-end with 100 bp reads on an Illumina HiSeq2000. The original methods were these. SOAPnuke was used to process the raw data, throwing out any read that contained adapters or uncalled bases, had a mean Phred below 15, or lacked an exact constant-primer or identifier match. High-quality paired reads were merged with COPE v1.2.5, and unique nucleotide sequences were defined as clonotypes. MiTCR v1.1 was used to align the clonotypes against IMGT TRBV, TRBD and TRBJ reference segments. The analysis included only V-J combinations with a frequency above 0.0001, which together covered around 99% of the repertoires. The TCS score was defined as F50 (clonal expansion) divided by E x V (chaos), with BLOSUM62-based TCRdist calculated between CDR3 peptides within each V-J. Welch's t-statistics and random forest reduced 500 to 650 V-J features to under 15, which were used in a naive Bayes classifier (R e1071). TCRdb trimmed the raw reads at Q25, called clones with MiXCR and kept productive beta chains. Rows matching on CDR3 protein sequence are summarized as one entry with the most common DNA and genes. For this entry, the V and J calls and clone size follow TCRdb and not the study's own pipeline. Counted in this sample were roughly 330,000 distinct CDR3 sequences; approximately 17% of them appeared once. The leading ten clones occupy approximately 35% of the sample.

The CDR1 and CDR2 encoded by the germline V gene (reference sequence) are DFQATT and SNEGSKA. The CDR3 covers 13 residues, taking in both the cysteine and the phenylalanine. Of the read, only the CDR3 DNA is kept; its 39 bases are in frame from base 1. For this chain, trimming is 7 bases at the V end and 5 bases at the J end, and the number of junction bases without a gene match is 8. This clonotype was detected ten times or more. No cognate antigen has been identified for it. Base qualities are not provided; no much larger clone lies one nucleotide away. Paper-wide results and their limitations: During validation, the model predicted progression to ophthalmopathy a median of approximately six months ahead of onset, with approximately 71% sensitivity and more than 72% specificity. Ophthalmopathy was separated from stable hyperthyroidism by a 13 V-J signature model, with over 85% sensitivity and 81% to 82% specificity obtained in cross-validation and 80%/75% obtained in testing. Sample size was not statistically predetermined, and blinding of investigators to group allocation was not performed. Most expanded thyroid clonotypes (frequency above 0.001) were also found in blood, which suggests that blood repertoires may mirror thyroid immune responses.

Here the chain combines TRBV20-1 and TRBJ2-7, with 10 bases aligning to TRBD2. The TCR was taken from a young man with Graves' hyperthyroidism. Material: blood. The CDR3 corresponds to CSVQAGGNHEQYF. The DNA sequence is as follows: TGCAGTGTCCAAGCGGGAGGGAACCACGAGCAGTACTTC.